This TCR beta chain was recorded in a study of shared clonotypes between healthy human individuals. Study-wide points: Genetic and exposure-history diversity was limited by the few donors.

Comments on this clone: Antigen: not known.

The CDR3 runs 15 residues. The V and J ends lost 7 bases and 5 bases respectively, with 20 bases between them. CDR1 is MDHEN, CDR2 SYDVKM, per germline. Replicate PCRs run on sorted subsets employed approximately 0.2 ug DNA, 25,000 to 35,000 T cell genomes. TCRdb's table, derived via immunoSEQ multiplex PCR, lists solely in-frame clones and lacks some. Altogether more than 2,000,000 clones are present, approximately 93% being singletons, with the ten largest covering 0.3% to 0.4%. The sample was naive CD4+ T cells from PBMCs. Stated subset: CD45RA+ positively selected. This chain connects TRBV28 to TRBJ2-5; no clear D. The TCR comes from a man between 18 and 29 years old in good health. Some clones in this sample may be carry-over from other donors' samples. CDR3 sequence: CASTLLGGKGETQYF. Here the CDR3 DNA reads TGTGCCAGCACCCTTTTGGGCGGAAAAGGGGAGACCCAGTACTTC.